The present entry profiles one TCR beta chain with its context. Its antigen remains unidentified. The CDR3 runs 15 residues. V shed 7 bases and J 2 bases; nucleotides not matched to a gene: 10. Germline CDR1 is SGHTA and CDR2 is FQGNSA. Libraries were prepared by immunoSEQ multiplex PCR; TCRdb keeps only in-frame clonotypes and omits some of them. The sample includes about 700,000 clones, about 91% of them seen just once. Cells designated naive CD8 were CD45RO-negative and were positively selected for CCR7, with terminally differentiated effector memory CD45RA+ cells excluded. This specimen comes from a study of shared clonotypes between healthy human individuals. Overall study context: Three CD4 naive, three CD4 memory, two CD8 naive and one CD8 memory plate were used per donor. Points from the study as a whole: What naive subsets generally showed was a larger estimated richness than memory subsets showed. Generation probabilities were higher for clonotypes shared across all four sorted-subset donors than for unshared ones.

The rearrangement links TRBV7-2 to TRBJ1-2; 7 nucleotides line up with TRBD1. Sequenced material: naive CD8+ T cells sorted from blood. The source of this sequence is a young man in good health. CDR3: CASTQTGQRNYGYTF. CDR3 nucleotide sequence: TGTGCCAGCACCCAAACGGGACAGAGGAACTATGGCTACACCTTC.